These T cell receptor beta chains were read from a single sample in a study of cytomegalovirus exposure and HLA in healthy donors. Here immunoSEQ multiplex PCR was the method, and the copy in TCRdb shows in-frame clones only, minus some. This table holds about 79,000 clones, 93% found once. Sequenced sample: PBMCs. The receptors originated from a woman in her twenties or thirties in good health and CMV-seronegative. Each CDR3 is given with its conserved first and last residue. The D gene is left open where the match is weak. The size field is filled for only some rows; it gives once, few, many or a size class.

>TRBD2|TRBJ2-2|TRBV7-3|.
TGTGCCAGCAGCTCGCCTCGGACTAGCGGGAGAACCGGGGAGCTGTTTTTT
CASSSPRTSGRTGELFF
>.|TRBJ1-5|TRBV15|.
TGTGCCACCAGGGCCCCGGGTAGCAATCAGCCCCAGCATTTT
CATRAPGSNQPQHF
>.|TRBJ2-7|TRBV28|.
TGTGCCAGCAGTTCAACAATGACAGGAACCGAGCAGTACTTC
CASSSTMTGTEQYF
>.|TRBJ2-7|TRBV30|.
TGTGCCTGGAGTCTCGGACTGCCCGGTATTGACGAGCAGTACTTC
CAWSLGLPGIDEQYF
>.|TRBJ1-4|TRBV9|.
TGTGCCAGCAGCGTCAATAGAGCTAATGAAAAACTGTTTTTT
CASSVNRANEKLFF
>.|TRBJ1-1|TRBV6-1|.
TGTGCCAGCAGTGAGGGCAGGAACACTGAAGCTTTCTTT
CASSEGRNTEAFF
>TRBD1|TRBJ1-4|TRBV5-1|.
TGCGCCAGCAGCCCCCGGACAGGGGACCGGGCTAATGAAAAACTGTTTTTT
CASSPRTGDRANEKLFF
>.|TRBJ1-1|TRBV6-5|.
TGTGCCAGCAGTTCCACTGTATTCGGGGGAGCTTTCTTT
CASSSTVFGGAFF
>TRBD1|TRBJ1-1|TRBV18|once
TGTGCCAGCTCACTCGGGACAGGGAACACTGAAGCTTTCTTT
CASSLGTGNTEAFF
>.|TRBJ1-1|TRBV21-1|.
TGTGCCAGCAGCTACCGGACAGGCGGCAACACTGAAGCTTTCTTT
CASSYRTGGNTEAFF
>.|TRBJ2-5|TRBV7-9|once
TGTGCCAGCAGCTTAGCTCTCCTCGCAGTGGAGACCCAGTACTTC
CASSLALLAVETQYF
>TRBD2|TRBJ2-1|TRBV6-1|.
TGTGCCAGCTCCCTGGGACTAGCGGGGGTTGGGGAGCAGTTCTTC
CASSLGLAGVGEQFF
>TRBD2|TRBJ2-3|TRBV7-3|.
TGTGCCAGCAGCTTGGGACTAGCGGGAGTGGGAGATACGCAGTATTTT
CASSLGLAGVGDTQYF
>TRBD1|TRBJ1-4|TRBV19|.
TGTGCCAGTAGAACAGGGGGGAGTGAAAAACTGTTTTTT
CASRTGGSEKLFF
>TRBD2|TRBJ2-3|TRBV28|.
TGTGCCAGCAGTTTCTTTCTAGCGGGGAGAAACACAGATACGCAGTATTTT
CASSFFLAGRNTDTQYF
>TRBD2|TRBJ2-1|TRBV27|.
TGTGCCAGCAGTTTAGAAGCGGGAAAGCCCTACAATGAGCAGTTCTTC
CASSLEAGKPYNEQFF
>.|TRBJ2-3|TRBV4-2|.
TGTGCCAGCAGCCAAGAACGCGTGATGCGTAGCACAGATACGCAGTATTTT
CASSQERVMRSTDTQYF
>TRBD2|TRBJ2-7|TRBV5-8|once
TGTGCCAGCAGCTTGAGGCCTAGCGGGGGGGCGATGGCGAACGAGCAGTACTTC
CASSLRPSGGAMANEQYF
>.|TRBJ2-5|TRBV5-7|.
TGTTCACTTGGAAGGGGTTGGGAGACCCAGTACTTC
CSLGRGWETQYF
>TRBD2|TRBJ2-3|TRBV6-6|.
TGTGCCAGCAGGCCGGGGGGAGGAACAGATACGCAGTATTTT
CASRPGGGTDTQYF
>.|TRBJ2-7|TRBV28|once
TGTGCCAGCAGTTTATCGGCGGGTTCCTACGAGCAGTACTTC
CASSLSAGSYEQYF
>TRBD1|TRBJ1-2|TRBV6-6|.
TGTGCCAGCAGTTACGGACAGGCGAGGGGGTTTTATGGCTACACCTTC
CASSYGQARGFYGYTF
>.|TRBJ1-1|TRBV28|.
TGTGCCAGCAGTTTATTCCCGCCTAGAGCTTTCTTT
CASSLFPPRAFF
>.|TRBJ1-5|TRBV30|.
TGTGCCTGGAGTGTCCAGGCTCAGCAGCCCCAGCATTTT
CAWSVQAQQPQHF
>.|TRBJ2-2|TRBV4-3|.
TGCGCCAGCAGCCAAGTACAGGTGTTGAACACCGGGGAGCTGTTTTTT
CASSQVQVLNTGELFF
>TRBD2|TRBJ2-3|TRBV10-3|.
TGTGCCATCAGACTAGCGGGAGGGTACACAGATACGCAGTATTTT
CAIRLAGGYTDTQYF
>TRBD1|TRBJ2-7|TRBV2|.
TGTGCCAGCAGTATAGACAGGGGATCCTACGAGCAGTACTTC
CASSIDRGSYEQYF
>TRBD2|TRBJ2-7|TRBV6-5|.
TGTGCCAGCCGGACTAGCGGGGGTTCCTACGAGCAGTACTTC
CASRTSGGSYEQYF
>.|TRBJ1-4|TRBV7-9|.
TGTGCCAGCAGCTCAAGGGGTCTGGGTAATGAAAAACTGTTTTTT
CASSSRGLGNEKLFF
>.|TRBJ2-2|TRBV6-1|.
TGTGCCAGCAGGCTCGCAGGTGCGAACACCGGGGAGCTGTTTTTT
CASRLAGANTGELFF
>.|TRBJ2-7|TRBV5-6|.
TGTGCCAGCAGCCCACAGGGTGCTACCTACGAGCAGTACTTC
CASSPQGATYEQYF
>.|TRBJ2-1|TRBV5-1|.
TGCGCCAGCAGCTTGGAAGGGGCAGACAACAATGAGCAGTTCTTC
CASSLEGADNNEQFF
>TRBD1|TRBJ1-2|TRBV5-4|.
TGTGCCAGCAGCTTGGTCGGACAGGTCTATGGCTACACCTTC
CASSLVGQVYGYTF
>TRBD2|TRBJ2-3|TRBV5-1|once
TGCGCCAGCAGCTTTATTGCAGGACTAGCGGGAGTTCGTAGAAGCACAGATACGCAGTATTTT
CASSFIAGLAGVRRSTDTQYF
>TRBD1|TRBJ2-5|TRBV28|.
TGTGCCAGCAGTCCGGACAGGGGGCGCCGAGAGACCCAGTACTTC
CASSPDRGRRETQYF
>.|TRBJ2-7|TRBV6-6|.
TGTGCCAGCACCCCGGGACTCTCGTTATCCGAGCAGTACTTC
CASTPGLSLSEQYF